A single T cell receptor (beta chain) is shown here with its context. As yet, its antigen is unknown. The sample originates from a study of beta chain features in type 1 diabetes. It was via CD45RO/CCR7/CD25/CD127/CD95/CD27 that CD4+ naive, central memory, regulatory and stem cell-like memory cells were sorted. Sequencing targeted expressed TCRB transcripts, as all isolated RNA had been reverse transcribed. An average of roughly 4 million reads was obtained for naive, central memory and regulatory T cell samples. Data came from immunoSEQ multiplex PCR; TCRdb stores just in-frame clones and leaves some out. The sample has around 240,000 clones; roughly 17% are singletons. Trimming shortened V by 5 bases and J by 5 bases, and 9 bases separated the two germline ends. Germline-derived CDR1 and CDR2 are LNHNV and YYDKDF (reference sequence). The CDR3 is 12 residues long. Study outcomes and limitations: Significant though moderate, a shortening of TCRB CDR3s appeared in all four CD4+ subsets of Type 1 diabetes patients. VDJ junctions in type 1 diabetes patients carried more deletions and fewer insertions.

Sample: naive CD4+ T cells from blood. The V gene is TRBV15, the J gene TRBJ1-2; D remains ambiguous. The TCR sequence derives from a man aged 30 to 39 with type 1 diabetes. The CDR3 coding sequence is TGTGCCACCAGCGTAGAGAGTTATGGCTACACCTTC. Encoded protein: CATSVESYGYTF.